This TCR beta chain was sequenced in a study of blood T cell repertoires in COVID-19. The repertoire was sequenced with immunoSEQ multiplex PCR; TCRdb's copy has only in-frame clones and lacks some. The sample lists about 410,000 clones; about 90% were seen once. Per the germline V gene, CDR1 is LGHDT and CDR2 is YNNKEL (reference sequence). The CDR3 loop spans 14 amino acids. V was trimmed by 4 bases and J by 7 bases, leaving 11 bases between them. Details on this clone: The same CDR3 can be traced to other DNA sequences in this sample.

Specimen: PBMCs or T cells enriched from blood (not recorded which). The receptor's source is a man aged 18 to 30 who had recovered from COVID-19. The V and J genes are TRBV3-1 (or the pseudogene TRBV3-2) and TRBJ1-6; the D gene is possibly TRBD1 (6 bases). CDR3 sequence (DNA): TGTGCCAGCAGCCCTGGACAGATAAATTCACCCCTCCACTTT. Translating it yields CASSPGQINSPLHF.